Here is one TCR beta chain with its context. The antigen is unknown. Each fraction contributed one 500,000-cell aliquot for sequencing. Generated by immunoSEQ multiplex PCR, the TCRdb table keeps only in-frame clones and is missing some. The data contain about 2,200 clones, roughly three fifths of them seen just once; the ten biggest clones take up 9.2%. The data were taken from a study of coeliac disease. Background on the study: High-resolution HLA typing was lacking; TRBV7-2 bias was queried instead.

Study results and caveats: Published gliadin-specific TRB sequences appeared in about 55% of the 18 coeliac samples, 1 of 6 controls.

V trimming: 5 bases; J trimming: 1 base; junction bases outside the gene matches: 13. From germline, CDR1 is SGHVS and CDR2 FNYEAQ. This CDR3 has 18 residues. The material sequenced was lamina propria lymphocytes from the gut. The V gene is TRBV7-6, the J gene TRBJ2-1; 8 bases are a match to TRBD2. The sequence came from a woman younger than 45 with active celiac disease. CDR3 DNA sequence: TGTGCCAGCAGCACTAGCCCTGGCGGGAGGTTGTCCTACAATGAGCAGTTCTTC. Translation gives CASSTSPGGRLSYNEQFF.